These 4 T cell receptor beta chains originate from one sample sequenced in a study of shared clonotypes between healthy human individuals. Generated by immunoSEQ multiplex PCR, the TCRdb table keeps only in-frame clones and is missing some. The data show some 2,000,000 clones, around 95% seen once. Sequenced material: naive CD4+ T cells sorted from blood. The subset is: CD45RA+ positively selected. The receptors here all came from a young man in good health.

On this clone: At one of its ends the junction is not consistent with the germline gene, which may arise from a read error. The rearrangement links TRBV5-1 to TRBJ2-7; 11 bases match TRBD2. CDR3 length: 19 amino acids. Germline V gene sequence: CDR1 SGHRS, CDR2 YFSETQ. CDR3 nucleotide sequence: TGCGTCAGCAGCTTGAACCCCGGGACTAGCGGCTCGAGCTCCTACGAGCAGTACTTC. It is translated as CVSSLNPGTSGSSSYEQYF.

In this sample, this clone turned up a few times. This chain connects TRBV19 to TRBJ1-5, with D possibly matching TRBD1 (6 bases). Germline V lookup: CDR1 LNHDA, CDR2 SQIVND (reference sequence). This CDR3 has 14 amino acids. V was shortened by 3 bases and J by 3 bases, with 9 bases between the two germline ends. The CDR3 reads CASSMAGDNQPQHF. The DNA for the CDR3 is TGTGCCAGTAGTATGGCAGGGGACAATCAGCCCCAGCATTTT.

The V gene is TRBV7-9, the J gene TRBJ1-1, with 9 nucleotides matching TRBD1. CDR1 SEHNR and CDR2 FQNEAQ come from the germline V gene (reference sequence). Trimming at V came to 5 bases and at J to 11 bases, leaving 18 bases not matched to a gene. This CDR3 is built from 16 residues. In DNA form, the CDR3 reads TGTGCCAGCAGCGCGTACCACAGGGGGCTGCGGGCCACCGCTTTCTTT. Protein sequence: CASSAYHRGLRATAFF.

The chain's CDR3 is CASRRQFTSNQPQHF. The DNA of the CDR3 is TGTGCCAGCAGAAGACAGTTTACTAGCAATCAGCCCCAGCATTTT. This chain uses TRBV28 with TRBJ1-5; a possible D gene is TRBD1 (5 bases). Germline V gene data show CDR1 as MDHEN and CDR2 as SYDVKM. The CDR3 is 15 amino acids. V dropped 6 bases and J dropped 0 bases, with 12 bases sitting between them.